This is a list of T cell receptor beta chains from one sample in a study of brain T cells in children with intractable seizures. Here immunoSEQ multiplex PCR was the method, and the copy in TCRdb shows in-frame clones only, minus some. The data show roughly 80,000 clones, with roughly 91% seen just once and about 1.4% held by the top ten. The sequencing here drew on peripheral blood, taken at surgery. The source is a boy younger than two with tuberous sclerosis and intractable seizures. CDR3s include the opening cysteine and the closing phenylalanine or tryptophan. D genes are given only for firm matches. Size is stated for part of the rows, as once, few or many counts, or as a class when the clone is expanded.

size	V	J	D	DNA	CDR3
-	TRBV4-1	TRBJ2-1	TRBD1	TGCGCCAGCAGCCAACAACAGGGGGCTGATGAGCAGTTCTTC	CASSQQQGADEQFF
-	TRBV15	TRBJ1-1	-	TGTGCCACCACCCTAAGGGACAACACTGAAGCTTTCTTT	CATTLRDNTEAFF
-	TRBV6-6	TRBJ2-2	-	TGTGCCAGCAGTACCGGCGTGTCAGGGGAGGCCGGGGAGCTGTTTTTT	CASSTGVSGEAGELFF
-	TRBV18	TRBJ1-2	-	TGTGCCAGCTCACCCCCCTCGGTAGCTAACTATGGCTACACCTTC	CASSPPSVANYGYTF
-	TRBV6-5	TRBJ1-2	-	TGTGCCAGCAGACTGCACCATACAGGGCTCTATGGCTACACCTTC	CASRLHHTGLYGYTF
-	TRBV9	TRBJ2-7	-	TGTGCCAGCTGCAAAACAGGGTCGGGCGAGCAGTACTTC	CASCKTGSGEQYF
-	TRBV11-2	TRBJ1-4	TRBD1	TGTGCCAGCAGCCCCCAACAGGGGGGTGAAAAACTGTTTTTT	CASSPQQGGEKLFF
-	TRBV29-1	TRBJ2-7	-	TGCAGCGTTCGGGGGACTTCCTACGAGCAGTACTTC	CSVRGTSYEQYF
-	TRBV7-6	TRBJ2-2	-	TGTGCCAGCAGCTTTTGGACAGAAAACACCGGGGAGCTGTTTTTT	CASSFWTENTGELFF
-	TRBV5-5	TRBJ1-5	-	TGTGCCAGCAGCTATCTAGGGGATAGCAATCAGCCCCAGCATTTT	CASSYLGDSNQPQHF
-	TRBV3-1/TRBV3-2	TRBJ1-1	TRBD1	TGTGCCAGCAGCCAGGAGGACAGGGGGCTGGGAGCTTTCTTT	CASSQEDRGLGAFF
-	TRBV3-1/TRBV3-2	TRBJ1-1	-	TGTGCCAGCAGCCAAGGGCAGGGTGGCGCTGAAGCTTTCTTT	CASSQGQGGAEAFF
-	TRBV27	TRBJ2-1	-	TGTGCCAGCAGCCTTGGGACAAGCTCCTACAATGAGCAGTTCTTC	CASSLGTSSYNEQFF
-	TRBV23-1	TRBJ2-2	TRBD1	TGCGCCAGCGTCCGGGACAGGGGAACCGGGGAGCTGTTTTTT	CASVRDRGTGELFF
-	TRBV9	TRBJ2-7	-	TGTGCCAGCAGCGTAGTGCCGGACTCGACCTACGAGCAGTACTTC	CASSVVPDSTYEQYF
-	TRBV7-2	TRBJ2-3	-	TGTGCCAGCTCCTCCCGGGCAGGGGATACGCAGTATTTT	CASSSRAGDTQYF
-	TRBV7-9	TRBJ2-5	-	TGTGCCAGCAGCTCTCCCCCTGCCTCTAGGGAGACCCAGTACTTC	CASSSPPASRETQYF
-	TRBV4-1	TRBJ1-2	-	TGCGCCAGCAGCCAAGTGGGACGGCGAGGCTACACCTTC	CASSQVGRRGYTF
-	TRBV6-6	TRBJ2-7	TRBD1	TGTGCCAGCAGTTACTGGCAGGGGGCGTTCGAGCAGTACTTC	CASSYWQGAFEQYF
-	TRBV7-9	TRBJ1-1	TRBD1	TGTGCCAGCACCGACGGTCAGACAGGGCCTGAAGCTTTCTTT	CASTDGQTGPEAFF
-	TRBV19	TRBJ2-3	TRBD2	TGTGCCAGTAGTTGGACTAGCGGGACTAGCACAGATACGCAGTATTTT	CASSWTSGTSTDTQYF
-	TRBV9	TRBJ2-3	-	TGTGCCAGCAGCGTAGCAGATACGCAGTATTTT	CASSVADTQYF
-	TRBV7-9	TRBJ2-7	TRBD2	TGTGCCAGCAGCTTACAGTTTGGGACTAGCGGGAGGTCCTACGAGCAGTACTTC	CASSLQFGTSGRSYEQYF
-	TRBV4-2	TRBJ1-5	-	TGTGCCAGCAGCCAAGGACTCTATCAGCCCCAGCATTTT	CASSQGLYQPQHF
-	TRBV7-3	TRBJ1-3	-	TGTGCCAGCAGCTTAACAGGGGCGGCTGGAAACACCATATATTTT	CASSLTGAAGNTIYF
-	TRBV7-9	TRBJ2-7	TRBD1	TGTGCCAGCGGGACAGGGAGTTACGAGCAGTACTTC	CASGTGSYEQYF
-	TRBV30	TRBJ1-3	-	TGTGCCTCGGGGACGACTGGAAACACCATATATTTT	CASGTTGNTIYF
-	TRBV12-5	TRBJ2-7	TRBD2	TGTGCTAGTGGTTTGGAGTATTCCGGGACTAGCGGTGCCTACGAGCAGTACTTC	CASGLEYSGTSGAYEQYF
-	TRBV27	TRBJ1-6	-	TGTGCCAGCGCCTCTAGGGGAGACAATAATTCACCCCTCCACTTT	CASASRGDNNSPLHF
-	TRBV7-2	TRBJ2-7	TRBD1	TGTGCCAGCAGCCCAGCTCCCGGGACAGAGTACGAGCAGTACTTC	CASSPAPGTEYEQYF
-	TRBV11-2	TRBJ2-7	TRBD2	TGTGCCAGCAGCTCCCAAATTCCCGGGAGGGGCTACGAGCAGTACTTC	CASSSQIPGRGYEQYF
-	TRBV7-9	TRBJ2-7	-	TGTGCCAGCAGCTTAATCTCAGGACAGATTGTCTACGAGCAGTACTTC	CASSLISGQIVYEQYF
-	TRBV4-1	TRBJ2-1	TRBD2	TGCGCCAGCAGCCAAGTCGGTCTAGCGGGAGTCCATGAGCAGTTCTTC	CASSQVGLAGVHEQFF
-	TRBV11-3	TRBJ1-2	TRBD1	TGTGCCAGCAGCTTAGCGGAGGGACAGGGGGCGAGTGGCTACACCTTC	CASSLAEGQGASGYTF
-	TRBV30	TRBJ2-2	-	TGTGCCTGGCCCGAAGGGGAGCTGTTTTTT	CAWPEGELFF
-	TRBV18	TRBJ2-2	-	TGTGCCAGCTCACCGGGGGGCGCCCGGACCGGGGAGCTGTTTTTT	CASSPGGARTGELFF
few	TRBV18	TRBJ2-1	-	TGTGCCAGCTCATTACTAGGCTACAATGAGCAGTTCTTC	CASSLLGYNEQFF
-	TRBV2	TRBJ1-2	-	TGTGCCAGCAGTGGGCCGGGCTACACCTTC	CASSGPGYTF
-	TRBV7-9	TRBJ2-3	-	TGTGCCAGCAGCTTACCAGATACGCAGTATTTT	CASSLPDTQYF
-	TRBV14	TRBJ2-7	TRBD2	TGTGCCAGCAGCCAACTAGCGGGGGGCTACTTCTACGAGCAGTACTTC	CASSQLAGGYFYEQYF
-	TRBV7-3	TRBJ1-5	-	TGTGCCAGCAGATCGGGACCGCCGAATCAGCCCCAGCATTTT	CASRSGPPNQPQHF
-	TRBV2	TRBJ2-4	TRBD2	TGTGCCAGCAGTGAAGCGCCTGGGGAGGGCCTAGCCAAAAACATTCAGTACTTC	CASSEAPGEGLAKNIQYF
-	TRBV3-1/TRBV3-2	TRBJ2-5	TRBD1	TGTGCCAGCAGTTTTACAGGGGGCGCTAAGAAGGGCCAGTACTTC	CASSFTGGAKKGQYF
-	TRBV11-3	TRBJ2-2	TRBD1	TGTGCCAGCAGTCAGGGGGACGCGAACACCGGGGAGCTGTTTTTT	CASSQGDANTGELFF
-	TRBV7-9	TRBJ1-5	TRBD1	TGTGCCAGCTCAGGGGGGAATCAGCCCCAGCATTTT	CASSGGNQPQHF
once	TRBV7-8	TRBJ1-4	TRBD1	TGTGCCAGCAGCACTCCCGGGACAGGGGATAATGAAAAACTGTTTTTT	CASSTPGTGDNEKLFF
-	TRBV28	TRBJ2-7	TRBD2	TGTGCCAGCAGTTTAACCGGACTAGCGCGAGCCGAGCAGTACTTC	CASSLTGLARAEQYF
-	TRBV27	TRBJ2-1	-	TGTGCCAGCAGTTTATCGTTAAACAGGGACAATGAGCAGTTCTTC	CASSLSLNRDNEQFF
-	TRBV13	TRBJ2-7	TRBD1	TGTGCCAGCAGCCGGGGACAGGGGACCTACGAGCAGTACTTC	CASSRGQGTYEQYF
-	TRBV25-1	TRBJ1-1	-	TGTGCCAGCAGTGACCCGCTGAACACTGAAGCTTTCTTT	CASSDPLNTEAFF
-	TRBV30	TRBJ2-7	TRBD2	TGTGCCGGCTCTAGCGGTAGCTCCTACGAGCAGTACTTC	CAGSSGSSYEQYF
-	TRBV27	TRBJ2-2	-	TGTGCCAGCAGTTTCAGGGCGAACACCGGGGAGCTGTTTTTT	CASSFRANTGELFF
-	TRBV27	TRBJ1-1	TRBD1	TGTGCCAGCAGTTTATCGGGGACAGGGGGTTCCACTGAAGCTTTCTTT	CASSLSGTGGSTEAFF
-	TRBV18	TRBJ2-7	TRBD2	TGTGCCAGCTCACCACGGGGCAAGGGCGGGAGTGGCAACGAGCAGTACTTC	CASSPRGKGGSGNEQYF
-	TRBV2	TRBJ2-7	TRBD2	TGTGCCAGCAACCCGGGACTAGGAATCAGCTACGAGCAGTACTTC	CASNPGLGISYEQYF
-	TRBV28	TRBJ2-7	-	TGTGCCAGCAGTCCCGGACGTAGCGAGCAGTACTTC	CASSPGRSEQYF
-	TRBV25-1	TRBJ2-7	-	TGTGCCAGCAGTGATTACTACGAGCAGTACTTC	CASSDYYEQYF
-	TRBV28	TRBJ1-5	-	TGTGCCAGCAGGACTGAAAATCAGCCCCAGCATTTT	CASRTENQPQHF
-	TRBV25-1	TRBJ2-5	TRBD1	TGTGCCAGCAGTGAGCACGGGACAGGGCAAAGGGAGACCCAGTACTTC	CASSEHGTGQRETQYF
-	TRBV4-1	TRBJ2-5	TRBD2	TGCGCCAGCAGCCACCCTGGACTAGCGGCCCAAGAGACCCAGTACTTC	CASSHPGLAAQETQYF